The following is a T cell receptor (beta chain) sequence with its context. The data are from a study of blood T cell repertoires in COVID-19. For the study at large: COVID-19 samples collected from the United States, Italy and Spain covered acute and convalescent phases. Sources were T cells, B-cell-depleted T cells, or PBMCs; the material itself was cDNA or gDNA.

Per the authors' pipeline: Using reference gene primer amplification, nucleated cell counts were estimated. The protocol was immunoSEQ multiplex PCR, while the TCRdb copy is restricted to in-frame clones and leaves out a portion. That table is the source of V, J and clone size, and D and trimming were worked out from the DNA. The table has over 100,000 clones, roughly 89% seen once. The CDR3 consists of 12 residues. V lost 1 base, J lost 3 bases, and 4 bases lay in between. Looked up from germline, CDR1 is MDHEN and CDR2 is SYDVKM. The V and J genes are TRBV28 and TRBJ2-7; D is unclear. This receptor was identified in a human donor with acute or convalescent COVID-19. The donor label of this sample is uncertain. The sample taken for sequencing was peripheral blood. DNA of the CDR3: TGTGCCAGCAGTTTATCAAACTACGAGCAGTACTTC. It codes for CASSLSNYEQYF.